This is a list of T cell receptor beta chains from one sample in a study of PD-1 blockade in classical Hodgkin lymphoma. TCRdb's copy holds only in-frame clones and misses some; the assay was immunoSEQ multiplex PCR. The repertoire includes roughly 150,000 clones, around four fifths of them detected once, and about 9.2% sits in the top ten. The sequenced sample was peripheral blood mononuclear cells (PBMCs), obtained before the second cycle of nivolumab. These receptors all stem from a human donor with classical Hodgkin lymphoma. Both conserved end residues are part of each CDR3. D genes are given only for firm matches. Clone size appears in some rows only: once, few, many, or a class for an expanded clone.

d_call: TRBD2; v_call: TRBV25-1; j_call: TRBJ2-1; clone_size: NA; cdr3_nt: TGTGCCAGCACCCCGGGGGAGGGCGCTTACAATGAGCAGTTCTTC; cdr3_aa: CASTPGEGAYNEQFF
d_call: NA; v_call: TRBV14; j_call: TRBJ2-5; clone_size: NA; cdr3_nt: TGTGCCAGCAGCCAAAGCCGGCAAGAGACCCAGTACTTC; cdr3_aa: CASSQSRQETQYF
d_call: TRBD1; v_call: TRBV5-1; j_call: TRBJ2-7; clone_size: NA; cdr3_nt: TGCGCCAGCAGCCCACCCGGGGACAGCTCCTACGAGCAGTACTTC; cdr3_aa: CASSPPGDSSYEQYF
d_call: NA; v_call: TRBV7-2; j_call: TRBJ2-5; clone_size: NA; cdr3_nt: TGTGCCAGCAGCTTACCCAATCAAGAGACCCAGTACTTC; cdr3_aa: CASSLPNQETQYF
d_call: NA; v_call: TRBV19; j_call: TRBJ2-3; clone_size: NA; cdr3_nt: TGTGCCAGTAGACTTCTAGCGGAGGGGGGCACAGATACGCAGTATTTT; cdr3_aa: CASRLLAEGGTDTQYF
d_call: NA; v_call: TRBV30; j_call: TRBJ1-5; clone_size: few; cdr3_nt: TGTGCCTGGAGTCGGCAGGGGACCCAGCCCCAGCATTTT; cdr3_aa: CAWSRQGTQPQHF
d_call: NA; v_call: TRBV6-6; j_call: TRBJ2-3; clone_size: NA; cdr3_nt: TGTGCCAGCAGCTCGGACTTGACAGATACGCAGTATTTT; cdr3_aa: CASSSDLTDTQYF
d_call: TRBD2; v_call: TRBV7-2; j_call: TRBJ2-5; clone_size: NA; cdr3_nt: TGTGCCAGCAACGGACTAGCAAGAGAGACCCAGTACTTC; cdr3_aa: CASNGLARETQYF
d_call: TRBD1; v_call: TRBV2; j_call: TRBJ1-3; clone_size: few; cdr3_nt: TGTGCCAGCAGTCGGACAGGGGGCTACTCTGGAAACACCATATATTTT; cdr3_aa: CASSRTGGYSGNTIYF
d_call: NA; v_call: TRBV12-5; j_call: TRBJ1-2; clone_size: few; cdr3_nt: TGTGCTAGTGGTTTGAATGGCAGGTCTAACTATGGCTACACCTTC; cdr3_aa: CASGLNGRSNYGYTF
d_call: NA; v_call: TRBV11-2; j_call: TRBJ1-2; clone_size: few; cdr3_nt: TGTGCCAGCAGCTCCATCTACCCAGGCTTAAACTATGGCTACACCTTC; cdr3_aa: CASSSIYPGLNYGYTF
d_call: TRBD2; v_call: TRBV5-1; j_call: TRBJ2-7; clone_size: NA; cdr3_nt: TGCGCCAGCAGCTGGTATAGCGGGACCGTCTACGAGCAGTACTTC; cdr3_aa: CASSWYSGTVYEQYF
d_call: NA; v_call: TRBV7-6; j_call: TRBJ1-1; clone_size: NA; cdr3_nt: TGTGCCAGCAGCCCAATGTTCCCCTCAGATAAGGACACTGAAGCTTTCTTT; cdr3_aa: CASSPMFPSDKDTEAFF
d_call: TRBD2; v_call: TRBV18; j_call: TRBJ2-3; clone_size: NA; cdr3_nt: TGTGCCAGCGGACTAGCGGGGGGGAGTGGTACGCAGTATTTT; cdr3_aa: CASGLAGGSGTQYF
d_call: TRBD1; v_call: TRBV28; j_call: TRBJ2-1; clone_size: NA; cdr3_nt: TGTGCCAGCAGTTTGACAGGGTTGTCCTACAATGAGCAGTTCTTC; cdr3_aa: CASSLTGLSYNEQFF
d_call: NA; v_call: TRBV6-6; j_call: TRBJ1-1; clone_size: NA; cdr3_nt: TGTGCCAGCAGTCCACAAGGGGGGACGAACACTGAAGCTTTCTTT; cdr3_aa: CASSPQGGTNTEAFF
d_call: NA; v_call: TRBV5-4; j_call: TRBJ1-2; clone_size: once; cdr3_nt: TGTGCCAGCAGCTTCCCGGGACGGACCTTAGGGTATGGCTACACCTTC; cdr3_aa: CASSFPGRTLGYGYTF
d_call: NA; v_call: TRBV6-5; j_call: TRBJ2-1; clone_size: NA; cdr3_nt: TGTGCCAGCAGTTACAGACCGTACCACAATGAGCAGTTCTTC; cdr3_aa: CASSYRPYHNEQFF
d_call: NA; v_call: TRBV7-8; j_call: TRBJ1-5; clone_size: NA; cdr3_nt: TGTGCCAGCAGCTTCGGCCCCTATCAGCCCCAGCATTTT; cdr3_aa: CASSFGPYQPQHF
d_call: NA; v_call: TRBV28; j_call: TRBJ2-7; clone_size: NA; cdr3_nt: TGTGCCAGCAGTTTAGCGGGAACCCCCTACGAGCAGTACTTC; cdr3_aa: CASSLAGTPYEQYF
d_call: NA; v_call: TRBV6-6; j_call: TRBJ2-7; clone_size: NA; cdr3_nt: TGTGCCAGCAGTGATACTAGGGGGACTGGGTACGAGCAGTACTTC; cdr3_aa: CASSDTRGTGYEQYF
d_call: NA; v_call: TRBV7-9; j_call: TRBJ2-1; clone_size: NA; cdr3_nt: TGTGCCAGCAGCTTAGGTGGAGGGCGGGGACGGTACAATGAGCAGTTCTTC; cdr3_aa: CASSLGGGRGRYNEQFF
d_call: TRBD1; v_call: TRBV7-8; j_call: TRBJ2-7; clone_size: NA; cdr3_nt: TGTGCCAGCAGCTTGACCGGGACAGGGGTTAACTACTACGAGCAGTACTTC; cdr3_aa: CASSLTGTGVNYYEQYF
d_call: NA; v_call: TRBV9; j_call: TRBJ2-3; clone_size: NA; cdr3_nt: TGTGCCAGCAGCGTTGAGGCAGATACGCAGTATTTT; cdr3_aa: CASSVEADTQYF
d_call: TRBD1; v_call: TRBV6-5; j_call: TRBJ2-7; clone_size: NA; cdr3_nt: TGTGCCAGCAGTAGGGACAGGGGGTTACACGAGCAGTACTTC; cdr3_aa: CASSRDRGLHEQYF
d_call: NA; v_call: TRBV5-1; j_call: TRBJ1-5; clone_size: NA; cdr3_nt: TGCGCCAGCAGCCTTGAGGGGTTCAATCAGCCCCAGCATTTT; cdr3_aa: CASSLEGFNQPQHF
d_call: NA; v_call: TRBV6-5; j_call: TRBJ1-2; clone_size: NA; cdr3_nt: TGTGCCAGCAGTTACTCGATGGGGGGCGGAAACTATGGCTACACCTTC; cdr3_aa: CASSYSMGGGNYGYTF
d_call: NA; v_call: TRBV7-2; j_call: TRBJ1-5; clone_size: NA; cdr3_nt: TGTGCCAGCAGTCTAGGAGGATACTACTATAGCAATCAGCCCCAGCATTTT; cdr3_aa: CASSLGGYYYSNQPQHF
d_call: NA; v_call: TRBV6-6; j_call: TRBJ1-2; clone_size: NA; cdr3_nt: TGTGCCGCCGGTTACTTTTATACAGGGCTAAACTATGGCTACACCTTC; cdr3_aa: CAAGYFYTGLNYGYTF
d_call: TRBD1; v_call: TRBV6-1; j_call: TRBJ1-4; clone_size: NA; cdr3_nt: TGTGCCAGCAGGGACAGGGACAATCGTGAAAAACTGTTTTTT; cdr3_aa: CASRDRDNREKLFF
d_call: NA; v_call: TRBV5-6; j_call: TRBJ1-4; clone_size: NA; cdr3_nt: TGTGCCAGCAGCGGCGGGCTCTACAGAATGTTTTTT; cdr3_aa: CASSGGLYRMFF
d_call: NA; v_call: TRBV6-5; j_call: TRBJ2-3; clone_size: NA; cdr3_nt: TGTGCCAGCAGCGGGACTCTCACAGATACGCAGTATTTT; cdr3_aa: CASSGTLTDTQYF
d_call: NA; v_call: TRBV11-2; j_call: TRBJ1-1; clone_size: NA; cdr3_nt: TGTGCCAGCAGCTTCCCTCAGGGCCCGACCTATACGAGGACTGAAGCTTTCTTT; cdr3_aa: CASSFPQGPTYTRTEAFF
d_call: TRBD1; v_call: TRBV7-7; j_call: TRBJ1-4; clone_size: few; cdr3_nt: TGTGCTAGCAACAGGACAGGGTTGGTGTCCAATGAAAAACTGTTTTTT; cdr3_aa: CASNRTGLVSNEKLFF
d_call: NA; v_call: TRBV13; j_call: TRBJ2-7; clone_size: few; cdr3_nt: TGTGCCAGCAGCTCGCACCCTGTAACCGAGCAGTACTTC; cdr3_aa: CASSSHPVTEQYF
d_call: NA; v_call: TRBV5-1; j_call: TRBJ2-2; clone_size: NA; cdr3_nt: TGCGCCAGCAGCTTTAACACCGGGGAGCTGTTTTTT; cdr3_aa: CASSFNTGELFF
d_call: NA; v_call: TRBV29-1; j_call: TRBJ1-2; clone_size: NA; cdr3_nt: TGCAGCGTTGACCGGGGGTATGGCTACACCTTC; cdr3_aa: CSVDRGYGYTF
d_call: TRBD2; v_call: TRBV28; j_call: TRBJ2-7; clone_size: NA; cdr3_nt: TGTGCCAGCAGCCACGGACTAGCGGGAGTCTACGAGCAGTACTTC; cdr3_aa: CASSHGLAGVYEQYF
d_call: TRBD2; v_call: TRBV10-3; j_call: TRBJ2-1; clone_size: NA; cdr3_nt: TGTGCCATCAGCCCCACTAGCGGGGGATACAATGAGCAGTTCTTC; cdr3_aa: CAISPTSGGYNEQFF
d_call: NA; v_call: TRBV18; j_call: TRBJ2-1; clone_size: NA; cdr3_nt: TGTGCCAGCTCATCCTCAACGGCCCACTACAATGAGCAGTTCTTC; cdr3_aa: CASSSSTAHYNEQFF
d_call: TRBD1; v_call: TRBV10-1; j_call: TRBJ2-5; clone_size: NA; cdr3_nt: TGCGCCAGCAGTGCCCACGGACAGGGAAAAGAGACCCAGTACTTC; cdr3_aa: CASSAHGQGKETQYF
d_call: TRBD1; v_call: TRBV19; j_call: TRBJ1-2; clone_size: NA; cdr3_nt: TGTGCCAGTAGTGCGGACAGGGGAGGGTATGGCTACACCTTC; cdr3_aa: CASSADRGGYGYTF
d_call: TRBD2; v_call: TRBV5-1; j_call: TRBJ2-3; clone_size: NA; cdr3_nt: TGCGCCAGCAGCTTGGGGATTGGAGCGGGGGGTCCGAGCACAGATACGCAGTATTTT; cdr3_aa: CASSLGIGAGGPSTDTQYF
d_call: NA; v_call: TRBV4-1; j_call: TRBJ1-4; clone_size: NA; cdr3_nt: TGCGCCAGCAGCCAAGATCCCATCTTCGGAGGGATGGATGAAAAACTGTTTTTT; cdr3_aa: CASSQDPIFGGMDEKLFF
d_call: NA; v_call: TRBV10-3; j_call: TRBJ2-3; clone_size: few; cdr3_nt: TGTGCCATCAGTGAAAGGGTCCGGAGCACAGATACGCAGTATTTT; cdr3_aa: CAISERVRSTDTQYF
d_call: TRBD2; v_call: TRBV4-3; j_call: TRBJ2-3; clone_size: NA; cdr3_nt: TGCGCCAGCAGCCACCCGACTAGCGCTGAAAGCACAGATACGCAGTATTTT; cdr3_aa: CASSHPTSAESTDTQYF
d_call: TRBD1; v_call: TRBV10-2; j_call: TRBJ1-3; clone_size: NA; cdr3_nt: TGCGCCAGCAGTCCACCCGACAGGGCTGGAAACACCATATATTTT; cdr3_aa: CASSPPDRAGNTIYF
d_call: TRBD1; v_call: TRBV20-1; j_call: TRBJ2-7; clone_size: NA; cdr3_nt: TGCAGTGCGACAGGGGGGGGAGAGCAGTACTTC; cdr3_aa: CSATGGGEQYF
d_call: TRBD1; v_call: TRBV4-2; j_call: TRBJ1-2; clone_size: few; cdr3_nt: TGTGCCAGCAGCCAAAGGGGTCTGGACAGGGGGAACTATGGCTACACCTTC; cdr3_aa: CASSQRGLDRGNYGYTF
d_call: NA; v_call: TRBV6-1; j_call: TRBJ2-7; clone_size: few; cdr3_nt: TGTGCCAGCAGTGCCATTTGGCGGGACCGTTCCTACGAGCAGTACTTC; cdr3_aa: CASSAIWRDRSYEQYF
d_call: NA; v_call: TRBV5-1; j_call: TRBJ1-1; clone_size: NA; cdr3_nt: TGCGCCAGCAGCTTGAATGGCCGCGGAGAGGCTTTCTTT; cdr3_aa: CASSLNGRGEAFF
d_call: TRBD2; v_call: TRBV29-1; j_call: TRBJ2-7; clone_size: once; cdr3_nt: TGCAGCGTTGCGGGGGGGTCCTCCTACGAGCAGTACTTC; cdr3_aa: CSVAGGSSYEQYF
d_call: NA; v_call: TRBV7-9; j_call: TRBJ2-7; clone_size: NA; cdr3_nt: TGTGCCAGCAGTCCGCTCCCGGGAGAAGAAGTTAACGAGCAGTACTTC; cdr3_aa: CASSPLPGEEVNEQYF
d_call: NA; v_call: TRBV2; j_call: TRBJ1-3; clone_size: once; cdr3_nt: TGTGCCAGCAGTGAAACCCTTACAGGGAACACCATATATTTT; cdr3_aa: CASSETLTGNTIYF
d_call: NA; v_call: TRBV27; j_call: TRBJ2-3; clone_size: NA; cdr3_nt: TGTGCCAGCAGTTTTGACGGGGATACGCAGTATTTT; cdr3_aa: CASSFDGDTQYF
d_call: TRBD2; v_call: TRBV7-3; j_call: TRBJ2-1; clone_size: NA; cdr3_nt: TGTGCCAGCAGCCCGGGAAGCGGGAGGGGCACTGAGCAGTTCTTC; cdr3_aa: CASSPGSGRGTEQFF
d_call: TRBD1; v_call: TRBV4-1; j_call: TRBJ1-2; clone_size: NA; cdr3_nt: TGCGCCAGCAGCCAAACGACAGGGTCGCTCGATTCTGGCTACACCTTC; cdr3_aa: CASSQTTGSLDSGYTF
d_call: NA; v_call: TRBV7-3; j_call: TRBJ2-6; clone_size: many; cdr3_nt: TGTGCCAGCAGCTCCACCCGTCTCGGGGCCAACGTCCTGACTTTC; cdr3_aa: CASSSTRLGANVLTF
d_call: NA; v_call: TRBV4-1; j_call: TRBJ2-1; clone_size: NA; cdr3_nt: TGCGCCAGCAGCCAAGAAATTCGCCCTAATGAGCAGTTCTTC; cdr3_aa: CASSQEIRPNEQFF
d_call: NA; v_call: TRBV5-4; j_call: TRBJ2-1; clone_size: NA; cdr3_nt: TGTGCCAGCAGTTCCGGGATCCGGCAGTTCTTC; cdr3_aa: CASSSGIRQFF